These 19 T cell receptor beta chains were all obtained from the same sample, sequenced in a study of type 1 and type 2 diabetes patients. The PCR template was genomic DNA. Amplification of the beta chain CDR3 used 30 forward and 13 reverse multiplex primers. TCRdb passed the multiplex PCR reads through MiXCR, listing each CDR3 protein once. This sample has 270,000 or so distinct CDR3 sequences, with roughly 50% found just once. Sequenced sample: peripheral blood mononuclear cells (PBMCs). The receptor source for this set is a man between 18 and 29 years old with type 2 diabetes.

This clonotype was detected a few times. V is TRBV2 and J is TRBJ2-7; tentative D call: TRBD1 (6 bases). Germline CDR1 is SNHLY and CDR2 is FYNNEI. CDR3 size: 14 residues. V was shortened by 1 base and J by 2 bases, with 9 bases between the two germline ends. This CDR3 is CASSEGRGPYEQYF. CDR3 bases: TGTGCCAGCAGTGAAGGCAGGGGCCCCTACGAGCAGTACTTC.

A remark on this clonotype: One end of the junction fails to match germline, which may point to a read error. V is TRBV4-3 and J is TRBJ1-4; a possible D gene is TRBD1 (5 bases). The CDR3 loop spans 15 amino acids. Per the germline V gene, CDR1 is LGHNA and CDR2 is YSLEER. The CDR3 protein is CASSRGGGQDEKLSF. In DNA form, the CDR3 reads TGCGCCAGCAGCCGAGGCGGGGGTCAAGATGAAAAACTGTCTTTT.

V gene TRBV6-5 combines with J gene TRBJ2-3; D remains ambiguous. CDR3 size: 13 residues. Trimming left V 0 bases short and J 10 bases short, with 11 bases between. Germline V gene data show CDR1 as MNHEY and CDR2 as SVGAGI. Written as DNA, the CDR3 is TGTGCCAGCAGTTACTCGGAGTTTAAGCCGCAGTATTTT. It translates to CASSYSEFKPQYF.

The chain employs TRBV9 and TRBJ1-5; TRBD1 might be the D (6 bases). Trimming removed 2 bases from V and 2 bases from J, with 8 bases in between. The CDR3 contains 14 residues. CDR1 SGDLS and CDR2 YYNGEE come from the germline V gene. This chain's CDR3 is CASSVGAGNQPQHF. CDR3 in DNA: TGTGCCAGCAGCGTGGGGGCGGGCAATCAGCCCCAGCATTTT.

This clonotype appeared a single time. A much larger clone sits a single nucleotide away, making a read error possible. The gene calls are TRBV7-2 and TRBJ1-1, with 8 bases identical to TRBD1. The CDR3 loop spans 14 amino acids. Germline CDR1 reads SGHTA; CDR2 reads FQGNSA. CDR3 sequence reads: CASSRDRPNTKAFF. CDR3 in DNA: TGTGCCAGCAGCCGGGACAGGCCGAACACTAAAGCTTTCTTT. Supplemented by reference TRBV7-2 and TRBJ1-1, the full variable domain reads GAGVSQSPSNKVTEKGKDVELRCDPISGHTALYWYRQSLGQGLEFLIYFQGNSAPDKSGLPSDRFSAERTGGSVSTLTIQRTQQEDSAVYLCASSRDRPNTKAFFGQGTRLTVV.

The chain combines TRBV19 with TRBJ1-2, with D uncertain. V was pared by 5 bases and J by 5 bases, with 6 bases between. The germline gives CDR1 LNHDA, CDR2 SQIVND (reference sequence). The CDR3 runs to 11 residues. CDR3 protein: CASSQAYGYTF. As DNA, the CDR3 is TGTGCCAGTAGTCAGGCGTATGGCTACACCTTC.

This clonotype appeared a few times. This chain joins TRBV10-3 and TRBJ2-7, with D uncertain. The CDR3 loop spans 12 amino acids. CDR1 is ENHRY, CDR2 SYGVKD, per germline. Trimming cost V 2 bases and J 6 bases, with 8 bases left between them. Written as DNA, the CDR3 is TGTGCCATCAGTGAGGGGCCGGGCGAGCAGTACTTC. Translated, it gives CAISEGPGEQYF.

As concerns this clonotype: Since a much larger clone is just one base distant, this may be a read error. The rearrangement uses TRBV25-1 and TRBJ1-2; maybe TRBD1 (6 bases). The CDR3 has 11 amino acids. The germline gives CDR1 MGHDK, CDR2 SYGVNS. Between the trimmed V and J ends, which lost 8 bases and 7 bases, there was a span of 11 bases. CDR3 region: CASGKGGGYTF. The CDR3 DNA follows: TGTGCCAGCGGTAAGGGGGGTGGCTACACCTTC.

The chain links TRBV2 to TRBJ1-5; possible D gene TRBD1, 6 bases. The ends were cut back, 6 bases at V and 9 bases at J, with 18 bases in the middle. Germline CDR1 and CDR2: SNHLY and FYNNEI. The CDR3 runs 14 residues. CDR3 sequence (DNA): TGTGCCAGCAGCGACAGGAGGACCGGAGTGCCCCAGCATTTT. This encodes CASSDRRTGVPQHF. Drawing the rest from reference TRBV2 and TRBJ1-5, the complete variable domain is EPEVTQTPSHQVTQMGQEVILRCVPISNHLYFYWYRQILGQKVEFLVSFYNNEISEKSEIFDDQFSVERPDGSNFTLKIRSTKLEDSAMYFCASSDRRTGVPQHFGDGTRLSIL.

The chain links TRBV27 to TRBJ2-7, with 10 bases that match TRBD1. The CDR3 totals 14 residues. The ends lost 6 bases at V and 3 bases at J; junction bases unmatched: 5. Germline CDR1 reads MNHEY; CDR2 reads SMNVEV (reference sequence). CDR3 sequence (DNA): TGTGCCAGCAGCCCGGACAGGGGGGTCTACGAGCAGTACTTC. Translating gives CASSPDRGVYEQYF.

The chain carries TRBV19 and TRBJ2-5; weak D call: TRBD1 (5 bases). The CDR3 totals 13 residues. Trimming removed 5 bases at V and 5 bases at J, with 12 bases between. Germline V CDR1 and CDR2: LNHDA, SQIVND (reference sequence). Here the CDR3 reads CASSALKGETQYF. In DNA, the CDR3 is TGTGCCAGTAGTGCGTTAAAGGGGGAGACCCAGTACTTC.

This clonotype was seen only a few times. The rearrangement uses TRBV28 and TRBJ1-2; unclear D gene. The ends were cut back, 7 bases at V and 0 bases at J, with 18 bases in the middle. Germline V gene lookup returns CDR1 MDHEN and CDR2 SYDVKM. The CDR3 spans 16 residues. CDR3 sequence: CASTVGLTRANYGYTF. In DNA, the CDR3 is TGTGCCAGCACCGTAGGCCTGACAAGAGCTAACTATGGCTACACCTTC.

This chain joins TRBV2 and TRBJ2-7; 12 bases map to TRBD1. The CDR3 contains 13 residues. Germline V CDR1 and CDR2: SNHLY, FYNNEI. J was trimmed by 7 bases and V by 10 bases; bases with no gene match: 8. CDR3 region: CAIAGQGAREQYF. CDR3 nucleotides: TGTGCCATCGCGGGACAGGGGGCGCGTGAGCAGTACTTC. Based on the CDR3 plus reference TRBV2 and TRBJ2-7, the full variable domain is EPEVTQTPSHQVTQMGQEVILRCVPISNHLYFYWYRQILGQKVEFLVSFYNNEISEKSEIFDDQFSVERPDGSNFTLKIRSTKLEDSAMYFCAIAGQGAREQYFGPGTRLTVT.

The table lists this clonotype with a few counts. The V call is TRBV12-3 or TRBV12-4, the J call TRBJ1-2, with 8 bases fitting TRBD1. V lost 6 bases and J lost 4; bases outside the gene matches: 16. This CDR3 region has 17 residues. CDR3 nucleotide sequence: TGTGCCAGCAGCTACTCTCTGGTTCGACAGGGGCGCTATGGCTACACCTTC. Translating gives CASSYSLVRQGRYGYTF.

On this clonotype: A read error may be the cause here, since a much bigger clone is one base away. This sequence joins TRBV20-1 and TRBJ2-2; 8 bases align to TRBD2. CDR1 and CDR2 from the germline V gene are DFQATT and SNEGSKA (reference sequence). V trimming: 6 bases; J trimming: 5 bases; junction bases outside the gene matches: 5. The length of the CDR3 is 13 residues. The CDR3 is CSATGGRTGELFF. The CDR3 nucleotides are TGCAGTGCGACGGGAGGGCGGACCGGGGAGCTGTTTTTT.

This clonotype was seen a handful of times. V usage is TRBV7-9 and J usage is TRBJ1-4; TRBD1 agrees at 9 bases. Germline lookup yields CDR1 SEHNR and CDR2 FQNEAQ (reference sequence). Trimming removed 8 bases from V and 8 bases from J; junction bases left unmatched: 6. The CDR3 spans 13 residues. DNA for the CDR3: TGTGCCAGCGAACAGGGGGCGGAGGAAAAACTGTTTTTT. Protein sequence: CASEQGAEEKLFF.

This clonotype was seen at least ten times. V is TRBV15 and J is TRBJ2-5; 8 positions agree with TRBD1. Germline assignment: CDR1 LNHNV and CDR2 YYDKDF (reference sequence). The length of the CDR3 is 13 residues. V was pared by 2 bases and J by 5 bases, with 1 base of the junction left unmatched. The CDR3 DNA is TGTGCCACCAGCAGACAGGGGGCCGAGACCCAGTACTTC. It is translated as CATSRQGAETQYF.

V and J are TRBV5-1 and TRBJ2-7; 8 bases match TRBD1. Germline CDR1 SGHRS, CDR2 YFSETQ. The CDR3 extends over 16 amino acids. V trimming: 4 bases; J trimming: 3 bases; junction bases outside the gene matches: 12. The CDR3 here is CASSPYPDRDFYEQYF. DNA for the CDR3: TGCGCCAGCAGCCCATACCCGGACAGGGATTTCTACGAGCAGTACTTC.

The table lists this clonotype with many counts. Germline and junction disagree at one end, which may indicate a read error. The CDR3 sequence is CATSQHPGQSSNF. CDR3 coding DNA: TGTGCCACCAGCCAACACCCGGGACAGAGTAGTAACTTT. The V gene is TRBV15, the J gene TRBJ1-6; 7 nucleotides agree with TRBD1. The CDR3 has 13 residues. Germline V lookup: CDR1 LNHNV, CDR2 YYDKDF (reference sequence). Variable domain in full (rest from reference TRBV15 and TRBJ1-6): DAMVIQNPRYQVTQFGKPVTLSCSQTLNHNVMYWYQQKSSQAPKLLFHYYDKDFNNEADTPDNFQSRRPNTSFCFLDIRSPGLGDTAMYLCATSQHPGQSSNFGNGTRLTVT.